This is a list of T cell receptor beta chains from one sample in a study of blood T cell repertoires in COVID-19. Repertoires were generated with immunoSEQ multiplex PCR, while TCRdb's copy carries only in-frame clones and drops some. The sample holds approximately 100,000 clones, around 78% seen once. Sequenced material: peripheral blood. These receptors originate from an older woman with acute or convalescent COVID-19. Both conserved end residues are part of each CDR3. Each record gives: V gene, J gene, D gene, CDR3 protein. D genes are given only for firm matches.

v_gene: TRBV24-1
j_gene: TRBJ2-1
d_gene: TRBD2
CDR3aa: CATGRTSGLTSYNEQFF

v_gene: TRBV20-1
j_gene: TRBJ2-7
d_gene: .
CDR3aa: CSAGERYEQYF

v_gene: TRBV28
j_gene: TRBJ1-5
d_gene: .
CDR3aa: CASSRQGFVNQPQHF

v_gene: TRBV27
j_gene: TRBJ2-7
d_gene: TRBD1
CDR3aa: CASSLGFLLTGDGNEQYF

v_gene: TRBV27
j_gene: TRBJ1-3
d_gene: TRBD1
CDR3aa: CASSLTGGGNTIYF

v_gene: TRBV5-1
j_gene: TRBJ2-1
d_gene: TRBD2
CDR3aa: CASSSPTSGGSYNEQFF

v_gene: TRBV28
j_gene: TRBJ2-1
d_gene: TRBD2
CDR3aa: CIAGGAYNEQFF

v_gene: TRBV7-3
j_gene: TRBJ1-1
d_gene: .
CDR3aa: CASSLTRDTLNTEAFF

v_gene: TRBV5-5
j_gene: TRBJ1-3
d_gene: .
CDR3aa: CASSFRGNTIYF

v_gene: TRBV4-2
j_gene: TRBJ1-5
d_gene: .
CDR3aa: CASSQESGLQPQHF

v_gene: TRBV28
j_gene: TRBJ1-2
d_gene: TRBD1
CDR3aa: CASSLSAGGSTANYGYTF

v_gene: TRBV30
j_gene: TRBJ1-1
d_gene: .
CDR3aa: CASNSWSGYTEAFF

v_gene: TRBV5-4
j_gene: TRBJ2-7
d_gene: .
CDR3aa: CASSPLATLAYEQYF

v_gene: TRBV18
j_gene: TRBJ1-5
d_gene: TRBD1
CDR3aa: CASSSQGQGYQPQHF

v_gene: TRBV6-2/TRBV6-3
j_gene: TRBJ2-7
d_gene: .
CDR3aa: CASSFLRDTYEQYF

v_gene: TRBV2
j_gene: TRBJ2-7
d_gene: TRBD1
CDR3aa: CASEMGQGFGEQYF

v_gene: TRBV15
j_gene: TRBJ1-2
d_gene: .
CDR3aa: CATSRTTQGPPYGYTF

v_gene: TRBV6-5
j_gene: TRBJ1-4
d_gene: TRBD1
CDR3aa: CASSYRDRSNEKLFF

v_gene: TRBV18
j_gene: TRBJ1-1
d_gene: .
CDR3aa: CASSPEGRRNTEAFF

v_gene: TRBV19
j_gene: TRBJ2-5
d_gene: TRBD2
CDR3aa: CASSIAGGRETQYF

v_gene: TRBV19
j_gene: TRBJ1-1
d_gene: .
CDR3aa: CASSARGYTEAFF

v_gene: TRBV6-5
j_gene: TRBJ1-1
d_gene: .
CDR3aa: CASSYRQQGPEAFF

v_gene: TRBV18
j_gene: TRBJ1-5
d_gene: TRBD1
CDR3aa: CASSEGQGGGQPQHF

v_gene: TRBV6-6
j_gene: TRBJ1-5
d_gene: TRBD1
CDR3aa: CATGTGLSNQPQHF

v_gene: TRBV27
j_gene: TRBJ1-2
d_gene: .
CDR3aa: CASSLGAGFYGYTF

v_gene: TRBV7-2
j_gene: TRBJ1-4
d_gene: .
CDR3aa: CASSLNVRTAEKLFF

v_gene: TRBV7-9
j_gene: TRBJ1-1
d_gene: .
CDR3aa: CASNREFTEAFF

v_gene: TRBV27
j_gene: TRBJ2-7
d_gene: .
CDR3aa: CASSSSQGPATYEQYF

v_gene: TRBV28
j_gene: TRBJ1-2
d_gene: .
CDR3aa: CASSSEVRYGYTF

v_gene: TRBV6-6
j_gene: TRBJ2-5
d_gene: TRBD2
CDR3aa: CASSYITSEETQYF

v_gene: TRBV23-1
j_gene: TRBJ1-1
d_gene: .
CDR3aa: CASASEVSENTEAFF

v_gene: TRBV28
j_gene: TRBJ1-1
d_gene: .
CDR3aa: CASSSRALSTEAFF

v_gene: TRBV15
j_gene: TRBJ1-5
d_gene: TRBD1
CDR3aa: CATSREGGTGGNQPQHF

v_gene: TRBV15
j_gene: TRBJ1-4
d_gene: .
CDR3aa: CATSWGEPALFF

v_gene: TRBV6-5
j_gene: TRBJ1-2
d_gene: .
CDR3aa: CAAGKGYGYTF

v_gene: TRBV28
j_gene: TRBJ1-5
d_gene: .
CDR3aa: CASSPGPINSGQPQHF

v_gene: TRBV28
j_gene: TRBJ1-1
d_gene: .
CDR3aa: CASSLQSNTEAFF

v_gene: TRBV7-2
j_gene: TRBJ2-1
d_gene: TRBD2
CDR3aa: CASSLATSGSYNEQFF

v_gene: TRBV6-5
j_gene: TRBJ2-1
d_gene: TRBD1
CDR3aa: CASSTTGGAGNEQFF

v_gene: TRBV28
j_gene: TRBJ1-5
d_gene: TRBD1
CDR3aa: CASRRQGDQPQHF

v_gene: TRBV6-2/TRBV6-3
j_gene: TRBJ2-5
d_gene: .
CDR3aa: CASSYSWGRKTQYF

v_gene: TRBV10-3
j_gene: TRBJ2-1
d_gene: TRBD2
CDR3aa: CAISGRGREDGDEQFF

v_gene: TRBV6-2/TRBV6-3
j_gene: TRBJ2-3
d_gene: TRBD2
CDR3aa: CASSYERGSTDTQYF

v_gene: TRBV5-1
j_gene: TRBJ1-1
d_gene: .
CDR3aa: CASSLGQLGAFF

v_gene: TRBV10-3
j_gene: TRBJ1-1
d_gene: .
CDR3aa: CAISVGGIEYEAFF

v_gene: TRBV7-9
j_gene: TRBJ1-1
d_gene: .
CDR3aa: CASSFTQGNTEAFF

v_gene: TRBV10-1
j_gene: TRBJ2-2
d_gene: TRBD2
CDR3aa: CASSERMRGDNTGELFF

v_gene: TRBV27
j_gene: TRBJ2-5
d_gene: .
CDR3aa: CASSAGLASQETQYF